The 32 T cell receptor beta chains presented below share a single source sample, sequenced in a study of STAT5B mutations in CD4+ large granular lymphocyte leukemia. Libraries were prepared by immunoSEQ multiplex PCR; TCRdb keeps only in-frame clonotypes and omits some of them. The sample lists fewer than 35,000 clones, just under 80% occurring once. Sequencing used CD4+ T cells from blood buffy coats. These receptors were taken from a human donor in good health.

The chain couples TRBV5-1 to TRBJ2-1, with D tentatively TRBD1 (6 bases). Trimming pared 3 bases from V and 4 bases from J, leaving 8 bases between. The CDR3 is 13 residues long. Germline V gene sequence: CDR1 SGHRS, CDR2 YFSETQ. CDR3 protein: CASSYGQYNEQFF. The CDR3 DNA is TGCGCCAGCAGCTACGGACAGTACAATGAGCAGTTCTTC. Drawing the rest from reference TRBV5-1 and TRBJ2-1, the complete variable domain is KAGVTQTPRYLIKTRGQQVTLSCSPISGHRSVSWYQQTPGQGLQFLFEYFSETQRNKGNFPGRFSGRQFSNSRSEMNVSTLELGDSALYLCASSYGQYNEQFFGPGTRLTVL.

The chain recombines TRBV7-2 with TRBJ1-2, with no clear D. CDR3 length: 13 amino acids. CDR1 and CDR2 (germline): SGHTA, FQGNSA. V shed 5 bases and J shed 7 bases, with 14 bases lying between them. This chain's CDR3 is CASSPVTSGGYTF. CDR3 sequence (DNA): TGTGCCAGCAGCCCCGTGACGTCTGGTGGCTACACCTTC.

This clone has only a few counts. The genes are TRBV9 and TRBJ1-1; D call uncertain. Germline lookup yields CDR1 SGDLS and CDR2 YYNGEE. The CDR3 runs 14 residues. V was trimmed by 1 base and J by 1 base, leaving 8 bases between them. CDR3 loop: CASSVTPQNTEAFF. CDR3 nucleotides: TGTGCCAGCAGCGTAACCCCACAGAACACTGAAGCTTTCTTT.

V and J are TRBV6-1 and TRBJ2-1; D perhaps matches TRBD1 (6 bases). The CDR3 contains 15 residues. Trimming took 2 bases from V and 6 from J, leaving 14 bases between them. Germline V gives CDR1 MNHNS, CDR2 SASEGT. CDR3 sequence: CASSEQGGGPNEQFF. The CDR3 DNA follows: TGTGCCAGCAGTGAACAAGGGGGTGGTCCCAATGAGCAGTTCTTC.

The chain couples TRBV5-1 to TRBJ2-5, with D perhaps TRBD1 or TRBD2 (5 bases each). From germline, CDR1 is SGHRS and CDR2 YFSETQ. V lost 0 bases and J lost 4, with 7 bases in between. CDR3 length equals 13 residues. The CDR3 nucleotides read TGCGCCAGCAGCTTGGGGGGGACAGAGACCCAGTACTTC. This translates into CASSLGGTETQYF.

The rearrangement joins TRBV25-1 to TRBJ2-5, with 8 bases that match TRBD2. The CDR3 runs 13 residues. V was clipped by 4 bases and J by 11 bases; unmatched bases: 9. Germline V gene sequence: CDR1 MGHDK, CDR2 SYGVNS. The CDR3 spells CASSAREAGEQYF. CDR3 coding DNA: TGTGCCAGCAGTGCGCGGGAGGCTGGGGAGCAGTACTTC.

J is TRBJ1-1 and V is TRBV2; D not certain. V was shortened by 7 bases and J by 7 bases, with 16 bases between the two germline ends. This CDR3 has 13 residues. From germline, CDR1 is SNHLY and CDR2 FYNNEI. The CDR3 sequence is CASKRTAPGEAFF. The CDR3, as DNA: TGTGCCAGCAAACGGACGGCCCCCGGTGAAGCTTTCTTT.

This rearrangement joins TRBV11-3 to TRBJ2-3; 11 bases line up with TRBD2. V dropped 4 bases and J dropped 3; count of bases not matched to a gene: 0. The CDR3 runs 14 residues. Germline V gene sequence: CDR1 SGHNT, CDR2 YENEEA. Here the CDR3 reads CASSSSGGTDTQYF. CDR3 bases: TGTGCCAGCAGCTCTAGCGGGGGGACAGATACGCAGTATTTT.

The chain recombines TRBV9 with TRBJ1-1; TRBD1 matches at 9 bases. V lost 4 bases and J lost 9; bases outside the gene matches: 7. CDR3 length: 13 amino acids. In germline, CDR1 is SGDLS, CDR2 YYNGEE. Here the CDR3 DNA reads TGTGCCAGCAGCAATGGACAGGGGACACAAGCTTTCTTT. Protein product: CASSNGQGTQAFF.

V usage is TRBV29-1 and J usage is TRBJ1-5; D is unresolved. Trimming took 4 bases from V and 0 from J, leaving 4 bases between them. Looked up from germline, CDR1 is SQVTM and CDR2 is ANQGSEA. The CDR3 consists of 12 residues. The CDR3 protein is CSVGDSNQPQHF. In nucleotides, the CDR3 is TGCAGCGTTGGTGATAGCAATCAGCCCCAGCATTTT.

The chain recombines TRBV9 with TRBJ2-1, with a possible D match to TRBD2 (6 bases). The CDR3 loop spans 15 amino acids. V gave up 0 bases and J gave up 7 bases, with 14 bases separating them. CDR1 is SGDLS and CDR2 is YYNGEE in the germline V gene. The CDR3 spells CASSVEAGPANEQFF. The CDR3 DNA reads TGTGCCAGCAGCGTAGAGGCGGGACCCGCTAATGAGCAGTTCTTC.

CDR3 amino acids: CASSIGTTNTEAFF. Here the CDR3 DNA reads TGTGCCAGTAGTATCGGGACAACCAACACTGAAGCTTTCTTT. This chain joins TRBV19 and TRBJ1-1; D is possibly TRBD1 (6 bases). This CDR3 contains 14 residues. With 3 bases removed from V and 2 bases from J, the gap between germline ends came to 10 bases. The germline CDR1 and CDR2 sequences are LNHDA and SQIVND (reference sequence).

The CDR3 DNA sequence: TGTGCCAGCGGCAGGGTTCGTTCACCCCTCCACTTT. It codes for CASGRVRSPLHF. The chain has TRBV6-5 and TRBJ1-6; possibly TRBD1 for D (5 bases). The V end was cut by 8 bases, the J end by 9 bases, with 11 bases between. The length of the CDR3 is 12 residues. CDR1 is MNHEY, CDR2 SVGAGI, per germline.

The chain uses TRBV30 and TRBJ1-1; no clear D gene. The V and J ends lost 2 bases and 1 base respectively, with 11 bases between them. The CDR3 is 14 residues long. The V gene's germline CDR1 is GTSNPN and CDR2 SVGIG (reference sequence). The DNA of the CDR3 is TGTGCCTGGAGTAACGGCCGGACGAACACTGAAGCTTTCTTT. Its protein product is CAWSNGRTNTEAFF.

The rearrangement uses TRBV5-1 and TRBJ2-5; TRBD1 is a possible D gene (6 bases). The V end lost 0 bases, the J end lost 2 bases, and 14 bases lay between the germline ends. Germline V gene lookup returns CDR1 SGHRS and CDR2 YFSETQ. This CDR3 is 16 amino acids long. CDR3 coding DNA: TGCGCCAGCAGCTTGGACCTAGGGGGACCACAAGAGACCCAGTACTTC. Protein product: CASSLDLGGPQETQYF.

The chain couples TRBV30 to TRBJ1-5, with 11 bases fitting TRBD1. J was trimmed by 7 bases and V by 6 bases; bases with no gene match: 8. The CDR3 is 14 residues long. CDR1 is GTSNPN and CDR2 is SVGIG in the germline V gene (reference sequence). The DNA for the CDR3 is TGTGCCTGTAGGACAGGGGGCACGGAACAGCCCCAGCATTTT. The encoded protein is CACRTGGTEQPQHF.

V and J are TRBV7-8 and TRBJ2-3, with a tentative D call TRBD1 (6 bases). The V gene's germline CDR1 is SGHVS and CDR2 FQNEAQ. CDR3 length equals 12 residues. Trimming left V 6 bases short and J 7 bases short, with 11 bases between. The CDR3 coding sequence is TGTGCCAGCAGTTCGGACAGAAATACGCAGTATTTT. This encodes CASSSDRNTQYF.

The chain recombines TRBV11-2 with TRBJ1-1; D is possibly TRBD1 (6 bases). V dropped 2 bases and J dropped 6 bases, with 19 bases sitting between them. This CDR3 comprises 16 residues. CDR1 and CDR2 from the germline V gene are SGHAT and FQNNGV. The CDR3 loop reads CASSLMGGARRSEAFF. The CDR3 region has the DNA TGTGCCAGCAGCTTAATGGGGGGGGCAAGGAGATCTGAAGCTTTCTTT.

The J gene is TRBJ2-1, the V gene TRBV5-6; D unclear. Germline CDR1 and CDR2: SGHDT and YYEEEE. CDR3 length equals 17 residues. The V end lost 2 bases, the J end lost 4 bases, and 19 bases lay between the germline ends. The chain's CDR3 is CASSFFVDLRGYNEQFF. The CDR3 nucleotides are TGTGCCAGCAGCTTTTTTGTGGACCTGAGAGGATACAATGAGCAGTTCTTC.

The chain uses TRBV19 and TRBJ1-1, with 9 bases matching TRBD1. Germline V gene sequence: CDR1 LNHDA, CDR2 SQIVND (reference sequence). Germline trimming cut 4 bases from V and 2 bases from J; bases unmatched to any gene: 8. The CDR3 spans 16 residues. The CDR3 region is CASSRGQGIKNTEAFF. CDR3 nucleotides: TGTGCCAGTAGTAGAGGACAGGGGATAAAAAACACTGAAGCTTTCTTT.

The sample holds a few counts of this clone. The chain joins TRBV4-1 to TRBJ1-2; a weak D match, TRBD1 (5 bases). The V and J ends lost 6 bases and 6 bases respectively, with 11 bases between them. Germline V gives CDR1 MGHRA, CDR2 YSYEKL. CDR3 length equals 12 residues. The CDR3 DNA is TGCGCCAGCAGTCTTCAGGGAAATGGCTACACCTTC. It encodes CASSLQGNGYTF.

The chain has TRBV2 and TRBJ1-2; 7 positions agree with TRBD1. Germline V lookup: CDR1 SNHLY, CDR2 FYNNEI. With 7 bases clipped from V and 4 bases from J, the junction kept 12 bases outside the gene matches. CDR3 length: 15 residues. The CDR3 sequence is CASTLDRQSVYGYTF. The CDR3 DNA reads TGTGCCAGCACCCTGGACAGGCAATCTGTCTATGGCTACACCTTC. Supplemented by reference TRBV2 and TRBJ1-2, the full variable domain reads EPEVTQTPSHQVTQMGQEVILRCVPISNHLYFYWYRQILGQKVEFLVSFYNNEISEKSEIFDDQFSVERPDGSNFTLKIRSTKLEDSAMYFCASTLDRQSVYGYTFGSGTRLTVV.

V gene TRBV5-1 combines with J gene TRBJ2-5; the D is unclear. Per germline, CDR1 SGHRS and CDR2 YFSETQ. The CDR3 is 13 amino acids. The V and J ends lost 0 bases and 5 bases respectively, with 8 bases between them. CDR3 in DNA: TGCGCCAGCAGCTTGGTGACCGAGGAGACCCAGTACTTC. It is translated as CASSLVTEETQYF.

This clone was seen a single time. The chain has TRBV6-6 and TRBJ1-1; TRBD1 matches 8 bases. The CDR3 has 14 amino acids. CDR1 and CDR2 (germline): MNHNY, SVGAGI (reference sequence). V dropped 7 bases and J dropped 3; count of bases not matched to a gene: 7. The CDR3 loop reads CASIQRTGYTEAFF. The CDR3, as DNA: TGTGCCAGCATACAGCGGACAGGGTACACTGAAGCTTTCTTT.

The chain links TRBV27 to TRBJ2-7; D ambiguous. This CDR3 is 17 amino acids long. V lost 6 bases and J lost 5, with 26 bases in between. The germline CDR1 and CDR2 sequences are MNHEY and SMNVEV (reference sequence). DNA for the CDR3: TGTGCCAGCAGCCGAAGTCGCCTAGGAGTCCTTTTCAACGAGCAGTACTTC. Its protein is CASSRSRLGVLFNEQYF.

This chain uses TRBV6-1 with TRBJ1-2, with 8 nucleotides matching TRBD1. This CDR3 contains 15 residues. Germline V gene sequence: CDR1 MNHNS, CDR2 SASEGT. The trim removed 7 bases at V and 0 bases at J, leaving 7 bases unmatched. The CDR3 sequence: CASTLTGEPNYGYTF. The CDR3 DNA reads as TGTGCCAGCACCTTGACAGGGGAGCCTAACTATGGCTACACCTTC.

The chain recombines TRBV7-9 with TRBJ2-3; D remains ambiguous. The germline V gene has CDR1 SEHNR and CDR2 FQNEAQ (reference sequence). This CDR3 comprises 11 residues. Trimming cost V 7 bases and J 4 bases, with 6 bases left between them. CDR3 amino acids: CASMQADTQYF. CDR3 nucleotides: TGTGCCAGCATGCAGGCAGATACGCAGTATTTT.

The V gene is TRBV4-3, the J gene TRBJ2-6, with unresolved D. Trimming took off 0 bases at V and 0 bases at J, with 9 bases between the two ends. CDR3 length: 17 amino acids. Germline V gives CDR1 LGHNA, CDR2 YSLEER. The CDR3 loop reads CASSQENLNSGANVLTF. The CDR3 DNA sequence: TGCGCCAGCAGCCAAGAAAACCTTAACTCTGGGGCCAACGTCCTGACTTTC.

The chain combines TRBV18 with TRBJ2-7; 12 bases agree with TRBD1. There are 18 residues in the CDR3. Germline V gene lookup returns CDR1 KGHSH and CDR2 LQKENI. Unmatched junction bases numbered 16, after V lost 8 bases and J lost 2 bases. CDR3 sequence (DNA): TGTGCCAGCACAAGCTATGGACCGGGACAGGGGGCGACCTACGAGCAGTACTTC. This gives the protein CASTSYGPGQGATYEQYF.

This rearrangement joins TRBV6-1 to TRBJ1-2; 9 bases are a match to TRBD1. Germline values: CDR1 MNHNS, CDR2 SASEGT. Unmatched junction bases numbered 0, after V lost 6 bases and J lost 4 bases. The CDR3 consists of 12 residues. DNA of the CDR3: TGTGCCAGCAGGACAGGGGGCTATGGCTACACCTTC. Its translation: CASRTGGYGYTF.

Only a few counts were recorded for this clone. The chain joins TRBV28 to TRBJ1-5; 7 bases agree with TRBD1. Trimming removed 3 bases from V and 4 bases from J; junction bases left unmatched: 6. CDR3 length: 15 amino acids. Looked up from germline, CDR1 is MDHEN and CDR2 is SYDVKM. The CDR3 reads CASSFRGQANQPQHF. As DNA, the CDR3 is TGTGCCAGCAGTTTCCGCGGACAGGCTAATCAGCCCCAGCATTTT.

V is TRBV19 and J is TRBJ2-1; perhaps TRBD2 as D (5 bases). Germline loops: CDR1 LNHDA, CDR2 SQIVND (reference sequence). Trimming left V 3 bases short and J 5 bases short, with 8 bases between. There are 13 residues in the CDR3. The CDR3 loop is CASSIVEDNEQFF. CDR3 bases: TGTGCCAGTAGTATCGTGGAGGACAATGAGCAGTTCTTC.